The entry below describes one T cell receptor beta chain. Its antigen remains unidentified. Data came from immunoSEQ multiplex PCR; TCRdb stores just in-frame clones and leaves some out. This table has about 91,000 clones, over 75% appearing once. This sample is part of a study of OX40 agonist ivuxolimab in advanced cancers. Study-wide results and caveats: Low levels of normalized T-cell clonal expansion also appeared in some nonresponders. At doses 0.1 to 3.0 mg/kg, CD4+ and CD8+ clones expanded.

The V gene's germline CDR1 is SGDLS and CDR2 YYNGEE. There are 15 residues in the CDR3. With 0 bases removed from V and 1 base from J, the gap between germline ends came to 8 bases. Here the sequenced sample was CD4+ or CD8+ T cells sorted from blood, taken in a trial of the OX40 agonist ivuxolimab. V usage is TRBV9 and J usage is TRBJ1-5; D gene unclear. The TCR originated in an adult with an advanced solid tumor such as melanoma, head and neck, liver or kidney cancer. CDR3 residues: CASSVGPRSNQPQHF. The CDR3 nucleotides read TGTGCCAGCAGCGTAGGTCCCAGGAGCAATCAGCCCCAGCATTTT.